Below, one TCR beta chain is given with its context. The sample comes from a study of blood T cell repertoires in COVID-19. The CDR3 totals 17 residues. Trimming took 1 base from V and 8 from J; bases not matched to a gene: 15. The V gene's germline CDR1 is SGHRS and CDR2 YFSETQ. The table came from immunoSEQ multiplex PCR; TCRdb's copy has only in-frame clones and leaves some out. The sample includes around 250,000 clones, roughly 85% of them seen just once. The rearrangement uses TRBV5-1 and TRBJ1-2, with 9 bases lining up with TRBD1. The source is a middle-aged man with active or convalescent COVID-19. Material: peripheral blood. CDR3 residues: CASSLTGQGFPADGYTF. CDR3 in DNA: TGCGCCAGCAGCTTGACTGGACAGGGGTTCCCTGCGGACGGCTACACCTTC.